This T cell receptor (beta chain) was sequenced for a study of cytomegalovirus exposure and HLA in healthy donors. Study-wide background: Inside one of the first data releases sat around 85 million unique TCRs taken from HLA-typed donors. Clustering assigned approximately 78% of the roughly 430 genotyped donors to the Caucasian-associated ancestry cluster. Study-wide findings and caveats: It has been reported that TCR beta sequences accurately predicted the HLA-A and HLA-B alleles of most subjects.

Vbeta (60) and Jbeta (13) primers were used in the PCR. Here immunoSEQ multiplex PCR was the method, and the copy in TCRdb shows in-frame clones only, minus some. The listing contains some 72,000 clones. CDR1 MGHDK and CDR2 SYGVNS come from the germline V gene. V lost 3 bases and J lost 0, with 15 bases in between. There are 17 residues in the CDR3. About this clone itself: Antigen specificity is unknown.

The clonotype comes from a boy aged 10-17 years in good health and CMV-seronegative. Input material: PBMCs. This chain uses TRBV25-1 with TRBJ1-5; D call uncertain. Written as DNA, the CDR3 is TGTGCCAGCAGTGATCCTTGTAGAGGGAATAGCAATCAGCCCCAGCATTTT. Translation: CASSDPCRGNSNQPQHF.